This T cell receptor beta chain was identified during a study of blood T cell repertoires in COVID-19. Clones were sequenced by immunoSEQ multiplex PCR, and TCRdb holds only the in-frame ones, with some missing. The sample has 25,000 to 30,000 clones, roughly 82% seen once; the top ten hold about 1.8%. Per the germline V gene, CDR1 is SGHTA and CDR2 is FQGNSA. This CDR3 contains 13 residues. The V gene lost 4 bases and the J gene lost 5 bases, with 11 bases spanning the gap. Worth noting for this clone: Within the sample, other DNA sequences also encode this same CDR3.

Sequencing was done on a sample of peripheral blood. This receptor was obtained from a man at least 80 years old with active or convalescent COVID-19. The chain couples TRBV7-2 to TRBJ1-2; D unresolved. CDR3 region: CASSSRQAYGYTF. CDR3 DNA: TGTGCCAGCAGCTCGAGACAAGCATATGGCTACACCTTC.